This is a list of T cell receptor beta chains from one sample in a study of T cell repertoires in cytomegalovirus infection. TCRdb re-called the reads through MiXCR, storing one row per CDR3 protein. The sample includes roughly 300,000 distinct CDR3 sequences, more than 20% of them seen just once. The sequencing input was PBMCs. The receptors here all came from a human donor in good health (CMV status not recorded). Some clones in this sample may be carry-over from other donors' samples. CDR3s include the opening cysteine and the closing phenylalanine or tryptophan. Fields, in order: V gene, J gene, D gene, clone size, CDR3 DNA, CDR3 protein. The D gene is left open where the match is weak. Rows give clone size only sometimes, using once, few, many, or a class for an expanded clone.

TRBV7-2	TRBJ2-7	TRBD1	-	TGTGCCAGCAGCTTGCGGACAGGGTACGAGCAGTACTTC	CASSLRTGYEQYF
TRBV10-3	TRBJ2-5	-	few	TGTGCCACCCGAATGTGGGGTAGTGAAGAGACCCAGTACTTC	CATRMWGSEETQYF
TRBV4-3	TRBJ2-6	-	few	TGCGCCAGCAGCCCCCAGAGGCGGACAGAGAGCTCTGGGGCCAACGTCCTGACTTTC	CASSPQRRTESSGANVLTF
TRBV7-9	TRBJ1-1	-	many	TGTGCCAGCAGCGCTCGTCCCGAGACTGAAGCTTTCTTT	CASSARPETEAFF
TRBV7-2	TRBJ2-1	-	many	TGTGCCAGCAGCTTAGCCTACGGACACAATGAGCAGTTCTTC	CASSLAYGHNEQFF
TRBV6-2/TRBV6-3	TRBJ2-7	-	few	TGTGCCAGCAGGGGACAAGCTCCCGGCGCCACTAGGGTCTACGAGCAGTACTTC	CASRGQAPGATRVYEQYF
TRBV2	TRBJ2-3	TRBD2	few	TGTGCCAGCAGTGAAGGGCTAGCGGGAGATATAGATACGCAGTATTTT	CASSEGLAGDIDTQYF
TRBV6-5	TRBJ1-2	-	few	TGTGCCAGCAGTTACTCGAGCAAACCTAACTATGGCTACACCTTC	CASSYSSKPNYGYTF
TRBV5-1	TRBJ1-3	-	-	TGCGCCAGCAGCTTCCAGGGTTTACGCTCTGGAAACACCATATATTTT	CASSFQGLRSGNTIYF
TRBV28	TRBJ2-7	-	-	TGTGCCAGCAGGGGGGGTGTGGGGCGCTACGAGCAGTACTTC	CASRGGVGRYEQYF
TRBV28	TRBJ1-5	-	many	TGTGCCAGCCTTCGGGGTCCTAGCAATCAGCCCCAGCATTTT	CASLRGPSNQPQHF
TRBV5-1	TRBJ2-5	-	-	TGCGCCAGCAGCAACCCTAGCGGAGGGGGAGAGACCCAGTACTTC	CASSNPSGGGETQYF
TRBV7-2	TRBJ2-1	-	many	TGTGCCAGCAGCTTGGAACGGACAGGGGAGACTAGCGGAGCCTACAATGAGCAGTTCTTC	CASSLERTGETSGAYNEQFF
TRBV11-2	TRBJ2-1	-	few	TGTGCCAGCAGCTTAGTTGTGGGGGGCAATGAGCAGTTCTTC	CASSLVVGGNEQFF
TRBV6-2/TRBV6-3	TRBJ2-2	TRBD2	-	TGTGCCAGCAGTTACGACGGGAGGGCCGGCGGGGAGCTGTTTTTT	CASSYDGRAGGELFF
TRBV9	TRBJ2-7	-	-	TGTGCCAGCAGCCCTGCCCGATCCTACGAGCAGTACTTC	CASSPARSYEQYF
TRBV7-3	TRBJ2-1	-	medium-sized	TGTGCCAGCAGCCAGCGGGACAGCTCATACAATGAGCAGTTCTTC	CASSQRDSSYNEQFF
TRBV7-6	TRBJ2-1	TRBD2	many	TGTGCCAGCAGCTTAGCGGGGGTAGCGGGAGGCCTCAATGAGCAGTTCTTC	CASSLAGVAGGLNEQFF
TRBV5-4	TRBJ2-7	TRBD1	-	TGTGCCAGCAGCTTGGCCGGTAAGGGGGCGCTCTACGAGCAGTACTTC	CASSLAGKGALYEQYF
TRBV27	TRBJ1-5	TRBD1	few	TGTGCCAGCAGCTCCCCGGGACAGGGCAATCAGCCCCAGCATTTT	CASSSPGQGNQPQHF
TRBV14	TRBJ2-5	-	few	TGTGCCAGCAGCCAAGTCGGACGGACCCAAGAGACCCAGTACTTC	CASSQVGRTQETQYF
TRBV19	TRBJ2-3	-	-	TGTGCCACCCGACGGAAAACTAGCACAGATACGCAGTATTTT	CATRRKTSTDTQYF
TRBV12-3/TRBV12-4	TRBJ2-4	-	many	TGTGCCAGCAGCCTGACTCAATCTAAAGGCATTCAGTACTTC	CASSLTQSKGIQYF
TRBV10-3	TRBJ1-3	-	-	TGTGCCATCAGTGAGTCGGGGCAGGGCTCTGGAAACACCATATATTTT	CAISESGQGSGNTIYF
TRBV7-2	TRBJ2-2	TRBD2	many	TGTGCCAGCAGCCGTTTTCCGCTTGGGGGAGGGGCCGGGGAGCTGTTTTTT	CASSRFPLGGGAGELFF
TRBV12-3/TRBV12-4	TRBJ1-1	-	many	TGTGCCAGCAGTCCGTTAGGGCAGAACACTGAAGCTTTCTTT	CASSPLGQNTEAFF
TRBV27	TRBJ2-3	TRBD2	medium-sized	TGTGCCAGCAGTACCCGGGAGGGGCGAACAGATACGCAGTATTTT	CASSTREGRTDTQYF
TRBV11-2	TRBJ2-3	TRBD2	many	TGTGCCAGCAGCTTAGTCGGGGGGGCGACAGATACGCAGTATTTT	CASSLVGGATDTQYF
TRBV28	TRBJ2-3	-	-	TGTGCCAGCAGGCCGTCAGATAAAAATACGCAGTATTTT	CASRPSDKNTQYF
TRBV28	TRBJ1-1	TRBD1	few	TGTGCCAGCAGTGTACAGGGGGCGCTCACTGAAGCTTTCTTT	CASSVQGALTEAFF
TRBV7-2	TRBJ1-4	-	many	TGTGCCAGCAGCTTTTATCGTGAAAAACTGTTTTTT	CASSFYREKLFF
TRBV7-2	TRBJ1-1	-	-	TGTGCCAGCAGCTTAGGGGGGATGAGCACTGAAGCTTTCTTT	CASSLGGMSTEAFF
TRBV7-2	TRBJ2-1	-	-	TGTGCCAGCAGCTTCGTACTAAACTCCTACAATGAGCAGTTCTTC	CASSFVLNSYNEQFF
TRBV7-2	TRBJ1-2	-	-	TGTGCCAGCAGCTTAGTTACGGAAGGCGGCTACACCTTC	CASSLVTEGGYTF
TRBV28	TRBJ2-2	-	-	TGTGCCAGCACGGGATGGTCCGGGGAGCTGTTTTTT	CASTGWSGELFF
TRBV20-1	TRBJ2-7	-	few	TGCAGTGCTAGAGATCCCCAGGGGAAGGACGAGCAGTACTTC	CSARDPQGKDEQYF
TRBV7-3	TRBJ2-3	-	few	TGTGCCAGCAGCTTAAACGTACAGGGAGCGCAGTATTTT	CASSLNVQGAQYF
TRBV2	TRBJ1-5	-	-	TGTGCCAGCAATCTCCCGGGGAATCAGCCCCAGCATTTT	CASNLPGNQPQHF
TRBV7-2	TRBJ2-2	TRBD1	many	TGTGCCAGCAGCCTCTGGGACAGAGCCACCGGGGAGCTGTTTTTT	CASSLWDRATGELFF
TRBV20-1	TRBJ1-6	TRBD1	few	TGCAGTGCTAGAGATCCGGGACAGGGGAAGAATTCACCCCTCCACTTT	CSARDPGQGKNSPLHF
TRBV7-2	TRBJ1-4	-	many	TGTGCCAGCACCCCCATCCTGCGGGGCACCACTAATGAAAAACTGTTTTTT	CASTPILRGTTNEKLFF
TRBV7-8	TRBJ2-3	-	-	TGTGCCAGCAGCTTAGAGCCAACGTTGGATACGCAGTATTTT	CASSLEPTLDTQYF
TRBV11-3	TRBJ1-1	-	-	TGTGCCAGCAGCCCTTCAGGGAGTGGGACTGAAGCTTTCTTT	CASSPSGSGTEAFF
TRBV12-3/TRBV12-4	TRBJ2-1	TRBD2	-	TGTGCCAGCAGTATACGACTAGCGGAATACAATGAGCAGTTCTTC	CASSIRLAEYNEQFF
TRBV7-2	TRBJ1-5	-	many	TGTGCCAGCAGCTTTAAGGGGGATCAGCCCCAGCATTTT	CASSFKGDQPQHF
TRBV25-1	TRBJ2-2	-	few	TGTGCCAGCAGTGGAACCCAGGGAGCGAGCACCGGGGAGCTGTTTTTT	CASSGTQGASTGELFF
TRBV28	TRBJ2-7	-	-	TGTGCCAGCAGTCGCCAGCCCGGGGGAAACGAGCAGTACTTC	CASSRQPGGNEQYF
TRBV30	TRBJ1-2	-	few	TGTGCCTGGAGCGCGGCGGCCACAGGGAACTATGGCTACACCTTC	CAWSAAATGNYGYTF
TRBV7-2	TRBJ2-3	-	-	TGTGCCAGCAGCTTATTCGGCAAGATCAACACAGATACGCAGTATTTT	CASSLFGKINTDTQYF
TRBV5-1	TRBJ1-2	TRBD1	-	TGCGCCAGCAGCTTAGGGGACAGGACTAACTATGGCTACACCTTC	CASSLGDRTNYGYTF
TRBV5-1	TRBJ2-2	-	-	TGCGCCAGCAGCTTAAGGTTCCGGGGGCGGCGCACCGGGGAGCTGTTTTTT	CASSLRFRGRRTGELFF
TRBV7-8	TRBJ1-2	-	-	TGTGCCAGCAGCGCCAATGGACAGTCCCTTGGCTACACCTTC	CASSANGQSLGYTF
TRBV7-3	TRBJ2-2	-	-	TGTGCCAGCAGCTTAACCCCCGTGACCGGGGAGCTGTTTTTT	CASSLTPVTGELFF
TRBV13	TRBJ2-7	TRBD1	-	TGTGCCAGCAGCTTAACCCGGGACAGGGGTATTGGCGAGCAGTACTTC	CASSLTRDRGIGEQYF